Listed here are 2 T cell receptor beta chains from one sample, sequenced in a study of CD8+ T cells in alopecia areata. RNA extraction was followed by reverse transcription into cDNA, which acted as the sequencing template. Method: immunoSEQ multiplex PCR; TCRdb's copy keeps in-frame clones and lacks some. The sample includes about 220,000 clones, less than 75% of them seen just once. Treatment given: oral pan-JAK inhibitor, 5-10 mg twice daily. The source was CD4+ T cells sorted from blood, collected at week 4, from a patient treated with tofacitinib. Receptors originate from a human donor with alopecia areata.

This clone was counted between two and nine times. This rearrangement joins TRBV10-3 to TRBJ2-2, with D possibly TRBD1 on 5 matching bases. In germline, CDR1 is ENHRY, CDR2 SYGVKD. The germline V and J ends were trimmed by 7 bases and 3 bases, with 9 bases remaining between them. The CDR3 totals 13 residues. Written as DNA, the CDR3 is TGTGCCATCACTCTCAGGGACACCGGGGAGCTGTTTTTT. This encodes CAITLRDTGELFF.

In this sample, this clone turned up a few times. V gene TRBV11-2 combines with J gene TRBJ1-3, with no clear D. This CDR3 comprises 16 residues. V was clipped by 6 bases and J by 0 bases, with 15 bases between them. Germline V gene data show CDR1 as SGHAT and CDR2 as FQNNGV. The CDR3 loop is CASRRSPDSSGNTIYF. The CDR3 coding sequence is TGTGCCAGCAGACGATCCCCGGACTCCTCTGGAAACACCATATATTTT.